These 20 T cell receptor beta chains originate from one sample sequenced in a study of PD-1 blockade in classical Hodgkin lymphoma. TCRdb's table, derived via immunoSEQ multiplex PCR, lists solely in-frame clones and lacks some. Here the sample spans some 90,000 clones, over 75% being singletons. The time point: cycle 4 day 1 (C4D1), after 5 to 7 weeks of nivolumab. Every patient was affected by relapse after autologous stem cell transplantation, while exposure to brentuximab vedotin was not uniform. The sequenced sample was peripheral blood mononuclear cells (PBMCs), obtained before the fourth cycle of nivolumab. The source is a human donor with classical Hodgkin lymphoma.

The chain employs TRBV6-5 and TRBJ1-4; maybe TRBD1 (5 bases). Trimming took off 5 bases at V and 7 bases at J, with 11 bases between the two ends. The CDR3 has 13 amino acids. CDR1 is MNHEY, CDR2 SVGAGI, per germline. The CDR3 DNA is TGTGCCAGCAGTGTGGGGCGAGGTGAAAAACTGTTTTTT. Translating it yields CASSVGRGEKLFF.

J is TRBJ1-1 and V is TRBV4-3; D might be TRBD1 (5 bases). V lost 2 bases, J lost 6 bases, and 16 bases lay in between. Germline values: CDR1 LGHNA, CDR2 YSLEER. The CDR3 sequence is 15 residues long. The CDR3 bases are TGCGCCAGCAGCCAATCGGGGGTGAGACTGGCTGAAGCTTTCTTT. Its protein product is CASSQSGVRLAEAFF.

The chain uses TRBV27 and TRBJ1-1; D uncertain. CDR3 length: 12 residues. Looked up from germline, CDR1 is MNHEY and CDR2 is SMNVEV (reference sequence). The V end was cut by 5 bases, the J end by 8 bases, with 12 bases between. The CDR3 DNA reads TGTGCCAGCAGTATCCCCGATCGAGAAGCTTTCTTT. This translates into CASSIPDREAFF.

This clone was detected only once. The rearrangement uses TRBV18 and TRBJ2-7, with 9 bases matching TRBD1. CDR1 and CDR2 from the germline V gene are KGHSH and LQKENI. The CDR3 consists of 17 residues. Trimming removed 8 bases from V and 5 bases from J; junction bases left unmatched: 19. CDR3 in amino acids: CASRQYISGQGLHEQYF. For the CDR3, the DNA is TGTGCCAGCCGACAATACATATCGGGACAGGGCCTCCACGAGCAGTACTTC. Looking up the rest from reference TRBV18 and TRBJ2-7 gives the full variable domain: NAGVMQNPRHLVRRRGQEARLRCSPMKGHSHVYWYRQLPEEGLKFMVYLQKENIIDESGMPKERFSAEFPKEGPSILRIQQVVRGDSAAYFCASRQYISGQGLHEQYFGPGTRLTVT.

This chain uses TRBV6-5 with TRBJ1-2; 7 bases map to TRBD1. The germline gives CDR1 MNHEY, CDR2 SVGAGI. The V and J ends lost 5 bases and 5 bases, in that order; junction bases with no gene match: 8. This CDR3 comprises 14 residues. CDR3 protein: CASSTGQVSYGYTF. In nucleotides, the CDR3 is TGTGCCAGCAGTACTGGACAGGTCTCATATGGCTACACCTTC.

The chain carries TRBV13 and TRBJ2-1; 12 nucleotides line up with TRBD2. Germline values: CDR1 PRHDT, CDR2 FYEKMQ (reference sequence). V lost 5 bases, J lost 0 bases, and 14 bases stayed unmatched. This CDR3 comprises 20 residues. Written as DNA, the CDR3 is TGTGCCAGCAGCGCAATGACTAGCGGGAGAAGGGGGGGCTCCTACAATGAGCAGTTCTTC. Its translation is CASSAMTSGRRGGSYNEQFF.

The CDR3 DNA follows: TGTGCCAGCAGCTTGTGGGGGACAGTGGAGACCCAGTACTTC. This gives the protein CASSLWGTVETQYF. The chain uses TRBV5-8 and TRBJ2-5, with TRBD1 identical over 7 bases. With V trimmed by 1 base and J by 5 bases, 5 bases remained unmatched. The CDR3 has 14 amino acids. In germline, CDR1 is SGHTS, CDR2 YDEGEE. The variable domain in full, with the rest retrieved from reference TRBV5-8 and TRBJ2-5, is EAGVTQSPTHLIKTRGQQATLRCSPISGHTSVYWYQQALGLGLQFLLWYDEGEERNRGNFPPRFSGRQFPNYSSELNVNALELEDSALYLCASSLWGTVETQYFGPGTRLLVL.

The CDR3 DNA reads as TGTGCCAGCAGTTTAGACGGGCCCAGGGGTCAGCATTTT. Amino acids: CASSLDGPRGQHF. The chain carries TRBV27 and TRBJ1-5, with a weak D call TRBD1 (6 bases). Trimming removed 2 bases at V and 13 bases at J, with 15 bases between. The V gene's germline CDR1 is MNHEY and CDR2 SMNVEV (reference sequence). The CDR3 consists of 13 residues.

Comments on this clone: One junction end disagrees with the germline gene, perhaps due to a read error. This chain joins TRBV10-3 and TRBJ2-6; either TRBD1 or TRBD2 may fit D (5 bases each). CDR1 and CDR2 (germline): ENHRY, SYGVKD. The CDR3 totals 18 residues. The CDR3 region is CASSRGDSSNSGANVLTF. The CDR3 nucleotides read TGTGCCAGCAGTAGGGGAGACAGTTCCAACTCTGGGGCCAACGTCCTGACTTTC.

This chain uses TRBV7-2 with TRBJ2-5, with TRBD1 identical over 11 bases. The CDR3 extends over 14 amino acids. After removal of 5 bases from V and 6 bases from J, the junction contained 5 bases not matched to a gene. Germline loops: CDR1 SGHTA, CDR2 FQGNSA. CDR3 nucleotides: TGTGCCAGCAGCGGGGGACAGGGGGGAAAGACCCAGTACTTC. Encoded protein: CASSGGQGGKTQYF. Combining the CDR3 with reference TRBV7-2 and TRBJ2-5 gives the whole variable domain GAGVSQSPSNKVTEKGKDVELRCDPISGHTALYWYRQSLGQGLEFLIYFQGNSAPDKSGLPSDRFSAERTGGSVSTLTIQRTQQEDSAVYLCASSGGQGGKTQYFGPGTRLLVL.

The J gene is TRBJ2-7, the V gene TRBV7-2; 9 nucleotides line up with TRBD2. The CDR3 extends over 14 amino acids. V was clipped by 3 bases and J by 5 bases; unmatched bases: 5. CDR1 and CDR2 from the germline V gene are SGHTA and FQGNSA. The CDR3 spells CASSFSGSSHEQYF. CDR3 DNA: TGTGCCAGCAGCTTTAGCGGGAGCAGCCACGAGCAGTACTTC. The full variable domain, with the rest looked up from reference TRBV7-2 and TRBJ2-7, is GAGVSQSPSNKVTEKGKDVELRCDPISGHTALYWYRQSLGQGLEFLIYFQGNSAPDKSGLPSDRFSAERTGGSVSTLTIQRTQQEDSAVYLCASSFSGSSHEQYFGPGTRLTVT.

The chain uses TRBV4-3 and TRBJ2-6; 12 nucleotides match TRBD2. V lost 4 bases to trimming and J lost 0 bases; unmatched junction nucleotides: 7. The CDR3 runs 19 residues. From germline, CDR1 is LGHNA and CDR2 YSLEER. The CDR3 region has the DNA TGCGCCAGCAGCCTTTGGGGACTAGCGGGTGTCTCTGGGGCCAACGTCCTGACTTTC. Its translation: CASSLWGLAGVSGANVLTF.

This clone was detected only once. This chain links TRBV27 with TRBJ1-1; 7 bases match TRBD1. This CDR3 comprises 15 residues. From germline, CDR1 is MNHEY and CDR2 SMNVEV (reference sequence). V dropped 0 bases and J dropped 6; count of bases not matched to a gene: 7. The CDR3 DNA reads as TGTGCCAGCAGTTTATCCCCTCCGACAGGGTCTGAAGCTTTCTTT. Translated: CASSLSPPTGSEAFF.

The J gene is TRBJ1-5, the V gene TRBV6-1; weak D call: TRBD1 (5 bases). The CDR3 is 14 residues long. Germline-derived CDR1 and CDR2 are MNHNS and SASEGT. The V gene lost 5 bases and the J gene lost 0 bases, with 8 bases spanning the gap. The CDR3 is CASSYTGSNQPQHF. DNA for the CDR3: TGTGCCAGCAGTTATACAGGTAGCAATCAGCCCCAGCATTTT.

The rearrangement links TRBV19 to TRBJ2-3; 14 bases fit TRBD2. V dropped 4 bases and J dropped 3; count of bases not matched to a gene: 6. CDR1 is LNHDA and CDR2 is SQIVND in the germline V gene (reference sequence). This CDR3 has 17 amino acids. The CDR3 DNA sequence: TGTGCCAGTAGTACCGGACTAGCGGGAGGCAGTACAGATACGCAGTATTTT. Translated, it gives CASSTGLAGGSTDTQYF.

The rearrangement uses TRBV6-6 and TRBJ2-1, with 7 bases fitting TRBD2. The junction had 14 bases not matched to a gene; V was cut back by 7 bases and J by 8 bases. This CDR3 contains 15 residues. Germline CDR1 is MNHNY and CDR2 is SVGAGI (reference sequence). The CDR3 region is CASTSRAGLRYEQFF. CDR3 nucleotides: TGTGCCAGCACCTCACGAGCGGGACTCCGTTATGAGCAGTTCTTC.

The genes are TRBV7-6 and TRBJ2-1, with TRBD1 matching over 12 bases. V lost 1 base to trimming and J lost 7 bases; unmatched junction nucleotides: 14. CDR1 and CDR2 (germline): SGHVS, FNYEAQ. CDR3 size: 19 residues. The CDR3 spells CASSLVNPPPGQGANEQFF. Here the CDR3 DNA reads TGTGCCAGCAGCTTAGTTAACCCCCCTCCGGGACAGGGGGCAAATGAGCAGTTCTTC.

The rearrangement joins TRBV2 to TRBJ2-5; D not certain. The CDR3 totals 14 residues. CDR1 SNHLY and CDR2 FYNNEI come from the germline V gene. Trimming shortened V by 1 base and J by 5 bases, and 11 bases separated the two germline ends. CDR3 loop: CASSEGTPRETQYF. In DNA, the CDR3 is TGTGCCAGCAGTGAAGGGACCCCCAGGGAGACCCAGTACTTC. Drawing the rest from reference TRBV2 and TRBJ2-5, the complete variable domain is EPEVTQTPSHQVTQMGQEVILRCVPISNHLYFYWYRQILGQKVEFLVSFYNNEISEKSEIFDDQFSVERPDGSNFTLKIRSTKLEDSAMYFCASSEGTPRETQYFGPGTRLLVL.

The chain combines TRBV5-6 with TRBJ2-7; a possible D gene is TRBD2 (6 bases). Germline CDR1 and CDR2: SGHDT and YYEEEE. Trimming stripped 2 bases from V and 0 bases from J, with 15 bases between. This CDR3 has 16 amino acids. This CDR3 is CASSFDGTYSSYEQYF. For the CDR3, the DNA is TGTGCCAGCAGCTTTGACGGGACTTACAGCTCCTACGAGCAGTACTTC.

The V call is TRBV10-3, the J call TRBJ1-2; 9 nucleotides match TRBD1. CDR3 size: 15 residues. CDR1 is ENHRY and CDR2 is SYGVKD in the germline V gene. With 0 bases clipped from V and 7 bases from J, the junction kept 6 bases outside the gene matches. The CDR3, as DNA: TGTGCCATCAGTGAGTCGGACAGGGGAATTGGTGGCTACACCTTC. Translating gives CAISESDRGIGGYTF.